This T cell receptor beta chain was retrieved from a study of early T cells in non-severe SARS-CoV-2 infection. Study details: Bulk RNA from unsorted whole blood was sequenced; chains were unpaired. Findings and limits, study-wide: Database matching using VDJdb favored anti-spike CD8 responses, with private and CD4 specificities left missing.

The table lists this clonotype with a few counts. Its target is unknown. Separate cDNA molecules each had unique molecular identifiers attached to them. MiXCR, run by TCRdb on the 5' RACE reads, gives a single entry per CDR3 protein. The data contain some 70,000 distinct CDR3 sequences, 9.5% to 15% of them seen just once; the ten biggest clones take up around 4%. The V and J ends lost 6 bases and 0 bases respectively, with 12 bases between them. From germline, CDR1 is SGHTA and CDR2 FQGTGA. The CDR3 is 15 residues long. The origin of this receptor is an adult who was a healthcare worker with PCR-confirmed SARS-CoV-2 infection or an uninfected control (not recorded which). The sequenced sample consisted of whole blood. The V call is TRBV7-3, the J call TRBJ2-1; D call uncertain. The CDR3 DNA sequence: TGTGCCAGCAGTCCTGGGATCTCCTCCTACAATGAGCAGTTCTTC. This codes for CASSPGISSYNEQFF.